The rows below give T cell receptor beta chains drawn from one sample of a study of cytomegalovirus exposure and HLA in healthy donors. The assay was immunoSEQ multiplex PCR, and TCRdb's table has in-frame clones only and misses some. The data show around 150,000 clones, around 75% seen once. Sequencing was carried out using PBMCs. The receptors come from a woman aged 45 to 65 in good health and CMV-seropositive. Both conserved end residues are part of each CDR3. The D gene is left open where the match is weak. The size of a clone is reported for some rows only, either as once, few or many, or as a class for expanded clones.

J gene,D gene,clone size,V gene,CDR3 DNA,CDR3 protein
TRBJ2-1,TRBD1,NA,TRBV6-5,TGTGCCAGCAGACCAAATACGGGACAGGGGTTTTTGTTCTTC,CASRPNTGQGFLFF
TRBJ2-7,NA,NA,TRBV5-4,TGTGCCAGCAGCCCCGAGGGTAGCTCCTACGAGCAGTACTTC,CASSPEGSSYEQYF
TRBJ1-2,TRBD1,NA,TRBV6-5,TGTGCCAGTGGGACAGGGTATGCCTATGGCTACACCTTC,CASGTGYAYGYTF
TRBJ1-4,NA,NA,TRBV5-1,TGCGCCAGCAGCTCGACTGCCCTTAATGAAAAACTGTTTTTT,CASSSTALNEKLFF
TRBJ1-2,NA,few,TRBV13,TGTGCCAGCAGGGACTCGACGATCCCCCTCTATGGCTACACCTTC,CASRDSTIPLYGYTF
TRBJ1-1,NA,NA,TRBV5-1,TGCGCCAGCAGCTTGACAGGTTACACTGAAGCTTTCTTT,CASSLTGYTEAFF
TRBJ1-4,NA,NA,TRBV27,TGTGCCAGCCGGCGAGGTTCCTTGAGCGAAAAACTGTTTTTT,CASRRGSLSEKLFF
TRBJ2-1,NA,NA,TRBV12-5,TGTGCTAGTGGTTTGGACAGGGTCTCCTACAATGAGCAGTTCTTC,CASGLDRVSYNEQFF
TRBJ2-1,NA,once,TRBV5-1,TGCGCCAGCAGCTTGCTCCCCAGCTACAATGAGCAGTTCTTC,CASSLLPSYNEQFF
TRBJ1-1,NA,NA,TRBV20-1,TGCAGTGCTAGACAGGGATGTGAAGCTTTCTTT,CSARQGCEAFF
TRBJ1-4,NA,NA,TRBV15,TGTGCCACCAGCAGAGCGGCGGCATCAACTAATGAAAAACTGTTTTTT,CATSRAAASTNEKLFF
TRBJ2-5,TRBD1,NA,TRBV6-5,TGTGCCAGCAGTTCCGGACAGGAAGAGACCCAGTACTTC,CASSSGQEETQYF
TRBJ1-5,NA,NA,TRBV2,TGTGCCAGCAAAGGTACGGGAGACAATCAGCCCCAGCATTTT,CASKGTGDNQPQHF
TRBJ1-1,TRBD1,NA,TRBV6-1,TGTGCCAGCAGTGAAGCGCCCAACCCGGGACAGGGATCTGGAGCTTTCTTT,CASSEAPNPGQGSGAFF
TRBJ1-3,NA,once,TRBV9,TGTGCCAGCAGCGCACCAGGGTCTGGAAACACCATATATTTT,CASSAPGSGNTIYF
TRBJ2-2,NA,once,TRBV5-8,TGTGCCAGCAGCTTGTATAGGGGAAACACCGGGGAGCTGTTTTTT,CASSLYRGNTGELFF
TRBJ2-3,NA,NA,TRBV7-9,TGTGCCAGCAGCCCTGGCCCATCGCAGTATTTT,CASSPGPSQYF
TRBJ2-7,TRBD1,NA,TRBV19,TGTGCCAGTAGTATAGGGGACAGGCCCTACGAGCAGTACTTC,CASSIGDRPYEQYF
TRBJ1-5,NA,NA,TRBV9,TGTGCCAGCAGCGCCGGGGTTGTAAGCAATCAGCCCCAGCATTTT,CASSAGVVSNQPQHF
TRBJ1-1,TRBD1,NA,TRBV5-1,TGCGCCAGCAGCGGCGGGACAGGGGGGATCTATTCCGGTGCTGAAGCTTTCTTT,CASSGGTGGIYSGAEAFF
TRBJ1-2,TRBD1,NA,TRBV5-1,TGCGCCAGCAGCTCCCGAACCGGGACAGCTAACTATGGCTACACCTTC,CASSSRTGTANYGYTF
TRBJ1-1,NA,few,TRBV5-1,TGCGCCAGCAGTAACGCACATCATACAGGAATGAACACTGAAGCTTTCTTT,CASSNAHHTGMNTEAFF
TRBJ2-1,NA,NA,TRBV6-5,TGTGCCAGCACCCCCCCGGGACAAGGGAAGCAGTTCTTC,CASTPPGQGKQFF
TRBJ2-5,TRBD2,NA,TRBV30,TGTGCCTGGAGTACACTAGCGGAGACCCAGTACTTC,CAWSTLAETQYF
TRBJ1-4,TRBD1,NA,TRBV5-1,TGCGCCAGCAGCGCTGGGACAGGGCAGGGAAAACTGTTTTTT,CASSAGTGQGKLFF
TRBJ2-2,TRBD1,NA,TRBV7-3,TGTGCCAGCTTACTGGGACAGGGGTCCAACACCGGGGAGCTGTTTTTT,CASLLGQGSNTGELFF
TRBJ2-3,TRBD1,NA,TRBV4-1,TGCGCCAGCAGCCTAGCCTGGACAGGGACAGATACGCAGTATTTT,CASSLAWTGTDTQYF
TRBJ1-6,TRBD1,few,TRBV2,TGTGCCAGCACCCCCAGGACGGGGACAGAACCCCTCCACTTT,CASTPRTGTEPLHF
TRBJ2-7,NA,NA,TRBV6-5,TGTGCCAGCAGCCTCTACGAGCAGTACTTC,CASSLYEQYF
TRBJ2-7,NA,NA,TRBV7-8,TGTGCCAGCAGCTTAGGGCTAGCCGCGCAGCAGTACTTC,CASSLGLAAQQYF
TRBJ2-2,TRBD1,NA,TRBV18,TGTGCCAGCTCACCCCTTTCACAGGGGGCCACCGGGGAGCTGTTTTTT,CASSPLSQGATGELFF
TRBJ1-1,NA,once,TRBV18,TGTGCCAGCTCACCCCTGGAGACCGCGAACACTGAAGCTTTCTTT,CASSPLETANTEAFF
TRBJ2-5,TRBD2,NA,TRBV5-1,TGCGCCAGCAGCTTGCTACCTAGCGGCCAAGAGACCCAGTACTTC,CASSLLPSGQETQYF
TRBJ1-1,NA,NA,TRBV7-2,TGTGCCAGCAGCTTCCCTCGGGGGTCGAACACTGAAGCTTTCTTT,CASSFPRGSNTEAFF
TRBJ1-3,NA,NA,TRBV29-1,TGCAGCGTTGAAAAGGGGGCTGGAAACACCATATATTTT,CSVEKGAGNTIYF
TRBJ2-7,NA,NA,TRBV5-1,TGCGCCAGCAGATGGAGGGGGGGGGAGTACGAGCAGTACTTC,CASRWRGGEYEQYF
TRBJ2-3,NA,NA,TRBV18,TGTGCCAGCTCACCACCGTCAGGGACAGATACGCAGTATTTT,CASSPPSGTDTQYF
TRBJ2-5,TRBD2,NA,TRBV5-4,TGTGCCAGCAGCACCCCAAGCGGGGAAGAGACCCAGTACTTC,CASSTPSGEETQYF
TRBJ1-2,NA,NA,TRBV28,TGTGCCAGCAGTGCGGGCTATGGCTACACCTTC,CASSAGYGYTF
TRBJ1-2,NA,NA,TRBV5-4,TGTGCCAGCAGCTTGGGCCAGGGAAACTATGGCTACACCTTC,CASSLGQGNYGYTF
TRBJ1-3,NA,NA,TRBV6-6,TGTGCCAGCAGTTACTCGGGGCCAGGCTCTGGAAACACCATATATTTT,CASSYSGPGSGNTIYF
TRBJ1-1,NA,many,TRBV5-1,TGCGCCAGCAGCAAGGGGCTGGGTGAAGCTTTCTTT,CASSKGLGEAFF
TRBJ2-4,NA,NA,TRBV27,TGTGCCAGCACCTTCGGAAACATTCAGTACTTC,CASTFGNIQYF
TRBJ2-7,TRBD1,once,TRBV5-1,TGCGCCAGCAGCCTCGAAAGGACAGGGAACTACGAGCAGTACTTC,CASSLERTGNYEQYF
TRBJ2-7,NA,NA,TRBV6-1,TGTGCCAGCAGTGAACAGGGCTACGAGCAGTACTTC,CASSEQGYEQYF
TRBJ1-1,NA,NA,TRBV5-5,TGTGCCAGCAGCTTGGACCTTTTCACGGCTGAAGCTTTCTTT,CASSLDLFTAEAFF
TRBJ2-1,TRBD1,NA,TRBV10-3,TGTGCCATCAGGGGGACAGAAGTCCCGCATGAGCAGTTCTTC,CAIRGTEVPHEQFF
TRBJ2-7,TRBD1,NA,TRBV4-1,TGCGCCAGCAGCCAAGATCCCGGACAGGGGTTTAACGAGCAGTACTTC,CASSQDPGQGFNEQYF
TRBJ2-6,NA,NA,TRBV9,TGTGCCAGCAGCGTAGAATCTCCTGGGGCCAACGTCCTGACTTTC,CASSVESPGANVLTF
TRBJ2-7,TRBD1,NA,TRBV2,TGTGCCAGCAGGGACAGGGCCGAGCAGTACTTC,CASRDRAEQYF
TRBJ2-3,TRBD2,few,TRBV5-1,TGCGCCAGCCAGCGGGGGGGAAGCACAGATACGCAGTATTTT,CASQRGGSTDTQYF
TRBJ2-2,TRBD2,NA,TRBV6-5,TGTGCCAGCAGTTTTACTAGCGGGGCCGGGGAGCTGTTTTTT,CASSFTSGAGELFF
TRBJ2-6,TRBD2,NA,TRBV11-2,TGTGCCAGCAACACCGGGACTAGCGGGCGGTCTGGGGCCAACGTCCTGACTTTC,CASNTGTSGRSGANVLTF
TRBJ2-5,NA,once,TRBV5-1,TGCGCCAGCAAACAATCCCAAGAGACCCAGTACTTC,CASKQSQETQYF
TRBJ2-7,NA,NA,TRBV19,TGTGCCAGTAGTATAGATCGGAGGCAGCACGAGCAGTACTTC,CASSIDRRQHEQYF
TRBJ1-1,NA,once,TRBV6-5,TGTGCCAGCAGTTACTCGACTTTCACTGAAGCTTTCTTT,CASSYSTFTEAFF
TRBJ2-3,NA,NA,TRBV9,TGTGCCAGCAGCGAGGGGGTCCACTATAGCACAGATACGCAGTATTTT,CASSEGVHYSTDTQYF
TRBJ1-2,NA,NA,TRBV7-9,TGTGCCAGCAGCTTAAGGGACAATCAGGGCTATGGCTACACCTTC,CASSLRDNQGYGYTF
TRBJ2-1,NA,NA,TRBV11-2,TGTGCCAGCAGCTTAACTGGTCTTGAGCAGTTCTTC,CASSLTGLEQFF